One sample yielded the 26 T cell receptor beta chains listed below, sequenced in a study of shared clonotypes between healthy human individuals. Libraries were prepared by immunoSEQ multiplex PCR; TCRdb keeps only in-frame clonotypes and omits some of them. Here the sample spans around 940,000 clones, about 80% being singletons. Sequenced input: memory CD4+ T cells sorted from blood. The subset here: CD45RA-negative fraction. The receptors stem from a man between 18 and 29 years old in good health.

The chain couples TRBV19 to TRBJ1-5; D is undetermined. This CDR3 is 12 amino acids long. The germline V gene has CDR1 LNHDA and CDR2 SQIVND (reference sequence). V dropped 3 bases and J dropped 9 bases, with 9 bases sitting between them. CDR3 nucleotides: TGTGCCAGTAGTATTGGGGTACGGCCCCAGCATTTT. Encoded protein: CASSIGVRPQHF. Supplemented by reference TRBV19 and TRBJ1-5, the full variable domain reads DGGITQSPKYLFRKEGQNVTLSCEQNLNHDAMYWYRQDPGQGLRLIYYSQIVNDFQKGDIAEGYSVSREKKESFPLTVTSAQKNPTAFYLCASSIGVRPQHFGDGTRLSIL.

This clone appeared a few times. The V gene is TRBV11-2, the J gene TRBJ1-1; no clear D. V lost 2 bases and J lost 0, with 13 bases in between. The CDR3 extends over 16 amino acids. Germline-derived CDR1 and CDR2 are SGHAT and FQNNGV. CDR3 residues: CASSLFRAAMNTEAFF. The CDR3 nucleotides are TGTGCCAGCAGCTTATTTCGCGCAGCTATGAACACTGAAGCTTTCTTT.

The chain carries TRBV4-3 and TRBJ2-5, with 11 bases identical to TRBD1. With V trimmed by 1 base and J by 5 bases, 6 bases remained unmatched. Germline lookup yields CDR1 LGHNA and CDR2 YSLEER. This CDR3 comprises 16 residues. The CDR3 spells CASSQVRTGGRETQYF. In nucleotides, the CDR3 is TGCGCCAGCAGCCAAGTTAGGACAGGGGGCCGGGAGACCCAGTACTTC.

The rearrangement links TRBV5-1 to TRBJ1-3; the D gene is possibly TRBD1 (6 bases). Trimming stripped 2 bases from V and 8 bases from J, with 11 bases between. Germline-derived CDR1 and CDR2 are SGHRS and YFSETQ. This CDR3 has 13 amino acids. CDR3 sequence reads: CASSLQGRDTIYF. DNA for the CDR3: TGCGCCAGCAGCTTACAGGGTAGGGACACCATATATTTT.

The chain employs TRBV28 and TRBJ1-5; 8 nucleotides line up with TRBD1. The CDR3 is made up of 14 amino acids. In germline, CDR1 is MDHEN, CDR2 SYDVKM. The J segment lost 7 bases and the V segment lost 3 bases, leaving 5 bases of the junction unmatched. Here the CDR3 reads CASSFRQGPQPQHF. CDR3 DNA sequence: TGTGCCAGCAGTTTCAGACAGGGGCCACAGCCCCAGCATTTT.

The J gene is TRBJ2-5, the V gene TRBV2, with D unresolved. Germline V gene sequence: CDR1 SNHLY, CDR2 FYNNEI. The CDR3 sequence is 14 residues long. V was shortened by 6 bases and J by 1 base, with 12 bases between the two germline ends. DNA of the CDR3: TGTGCCAGCAGACCCTCATATACCCAAGAGACCCAGTACTTC. Protein sequence: CASRPSYTQETQYF.

The genes are TRBV5-1 and TRBJ2-7; TRBD2 agrees at 11 bases. V lost 6 bases to trimming and J lost 0 bases; unmatched junction nucleotides: 5. The germline V gene has CDR1 SGHRS and CDR2 YFSETQ. This CDR3 has 15 residues. CDR3 loop: CASMLAGGSSYEQYF. The DNA for the CDR3 is TGCGCCAGCATGTTAGCGGGAGGGAGCTCCTACGAGCAGTACTTC.

This clone has ten or more counts. This chain uses TRBV27 with TRBJ1-1; D is unresolved. CDR3 length: 13 residues. CDR1 is MNHEY and CDR2 is SMNVEV in the germline V gene (reference sequence). The germline V and J ends were trimmed by 1 base and 6 bases, with 9 bases remaining between them. CDR3 DNA: TGTGCCAGCAGTTTATTGGGGAGCCCTGAAGCTTTCTTT. This codes for CASSLLGSPEAFF.

This clone was seen only a few times. V usage is TRBV7-3 and J usage is TRBJ2-1, with a tentative D call TRBD2 (6 bases). Trimming removed 2 bases at V and 8 bases at J, with 16 bases between. The germline V gene has CDR1 SGHTA and CDR2 FQGTGA. The CDR3 has 15 amino acids. The CDR3 nucleotides are TGTGCCAGCAGCTTACGGAGGGCTAGCAGCTATGAGCAGTTCTTC. Translated: CASSLRRASSYEQFF.

V usage is TRBV7-3 and J usage is TRBJ2-1; D possibly corresponds to TRBD2 (5 bases). The V and J ends lost 1 base and 6 bases respectively, with 16 bases between them. Germline loops: CDR1 SGHTA, CDR2 FQGTGA. The CDR3 consists of 16 residues. This CDR3 reads CASSLSSAARANEQFF. The DNA of the CDR3 is TGTGCCAGCAGCTTAAGTTCGGCAGCGCGGGCCAATGAGCAGTTCTTC.

The chain is built from TRBV28 and TRBJ1-6; the match to TRBD1 covers 9 bases. The CDR3 spans 15 residues. With 5 bases clipped from V and 7 bases from J, the junction kept 6 bases outside the gene matches. Looked up from germline, CDR1 is MDHEN and CDR2 is SYDVKM. The CDR3 nucleotides are TGTGCCAGCAGTGGCGGGGACAGGGAGAATTCACCCCTCCACTTT. Protein product: CASSGGDRENSPLHF.

The chain links TRBV23-1 to TRBJ2-7; the D gene could be TRBD1 or TRBD2 (5 bases each). TRBV23-1 is an ORF, and what it does is uncertain. The CDR3 is made up of 16 amino acids. The ends were cut back, 3 bases at V and 2 bases at J, with 17 bases in the middle. The CDR3, as DNA: TGCGCCAGCAGTCATTATCGGGGACCCTTTCCCTACGAGCAGTACTTC. Its protein is CASSHYRGPFPYEQYF.

Turning to this clone: Other nucleotide sequences in the sample specify the same CDR3. The chain combines TRBV18 with TRBJ1-2; D gene ambiguous. Per germline, CDR1 KGHSH and CDR2 LQKENI. The CDR3 loop spans 13 amino acids. With 6 bases removed from V and 1 base from J, the gap between germline ends came to 9 bases. The CDR3 nucleotides are TGTGCCAGCTCCCCAGACAATAACTATGGCTACACCTTC. Translation: CASSPDNNYGYTF.

The chain combines TRBV7-2 with TRBJ2-7; 11 nucleotides align to TRBD1. Trimming removed 3 bases from V and 0 bases from J; junction bases left unmatched: 4. CDR3 size: 16 residues. Germline V gene lookup returns CDR1 SGHTA and CDR2 FQGNSA. The CDR3 spells CASSLNGQGASYEQYF. The CDR3, as DNA: TGTGCCAGCAGCTTGAACGGACAGGGGGCCTCCTACGAGCAGTACTTC.

The chain joins TRBV5-1 to TRBJ2-5; the D gene is possibly TRBD2 (6 bases). The CDR3 is made up of 14 amino acids. V lost 4 bases and J 5 bases, leaving 15 bases between the germline ends. Germline V lookup: CDR1 SGHRS, CDR2 YFSETQ. CDR3 in amino acids: CASSPVQGGETQYF. CDR3 sequence (DNA): TGCGCCAGCAGCCCGGTGCAGGGAGGTGAGACCCAGTACTTC.

This clone has just a few counts. V gene TRBV4-1 combines with J gene TRBJ1-5; possibly TRBD1 for D (6 bases). There are 14 residues in the CDR3. CDR1 and CDR2 from the germline V gene are MGHRA and YSYEKL. Trimming took off 5 bases at V and 4 bases at J, with 12 bases between the two ends. In nucleotides, the CDR3 is TGCGCCAGCAGCTTTACAGGGTTAAATCAGCCCCAGCATTTT. Its translation: CASSFTGLNQPQHF.

The CDR3 sequence is CASSPPNRGLTDTQYF. In DNA, the CDR3 is TGTGCCAGCTCACCACCCAACAGGGGGCTCACAGATACGCAGTATTTT. The chain employs TRBV18 and TRBJ2-3; 9 positions match TRBD1. The CDR3 has 16 residues. V dropped 0 bases and J dropped 2; count of bases not matched to a gene: 3. From germline, CDR1 is KGHSH and CDR2 LQKENI.

The V gene is TRBV5-1, the J gene TRBJ2-1, with 9 bases fitting TRBD2. Looked up from germline, CDR1 is SGHRS and CDR2 is YFSETQ. V lost 2 bases and J lost 0; bases outside the gene matches: 12. The length of the CDR3 is 19 residues. The CDR3 bases are TGCGCCAGCAGCTTCCGAGGCTCAGGTAGCGGGAGCTCCTACAATGAGCAGTTCTTC. Protein sequence: CASSFRGSGSGSSYNEQFF.

The rearrangement links TRBV6-1 to TRBJ2-1; D is unresolved. Germline V gene data show CDR1 as MNHNS and CDR2 as SASEGT. The CDR3 spans 11 residues. The V end lost 5 bases, the J end lost 9 bases, and 8 bases lay between the germline ends. For the CDR3, the DNA is TGTGCCAGCAGTAACGCTGGTGAGCAGTTCTTC. This sequence encodes CASSNAGEQFF.

This chain uses TRBV30 with TRBJ2-7; D not resolved. The germline V gene has CDR1 GTSNPN and CDR2 SVGIG (reference sequence). The CDR3 is made up of 14 amino acids. Trimming cost V 1 base and J 1 base, with 11 bases left between them. The CDR3 coding sequence is TGTGCCTGGAGTGGCCCTATACTTTCCTACGAGCAGTACTTC. Its protein product is CAWSGPILSYEQYF.

The chain uses TRBV6-1 and TRBJ2-7; no reliable D call. This CDR3 region has 11 residues. In germline, CDR1 is MNHNS, CDR2 SASEGT. V dropped 5 bases and J dropped 4 bases, with 6 bases sitting between them. This CDR3 is CASSQIYEQYF. The CDR3 DNA follows: TGTGCCAGCAGTCAGATATACGAGCAGTACTTC.

The CDR3 DNA follows: TGTGCCAGCAGCCAAGGACTAGCGTATGTGCAGTACTTC. Protein: CASSQGLAYVQYF. V gene TRBV14 combines with J gene TRBJ2-7; TRBD2 aligns across 8 bases. The CDR3 spans 13 residues. Looked up from germline, CDR1 is SGHDN and CDR2 is FVKESK. J gave up 9 bases and V 1 base, and 5 bases lay outside the gene matches.

This clone has just a few counts. The CDR3 bases are TGCGCCAGCAGCCAGGGGGCGGGAGTAGTTGTCAATGAGCAGTTCTTC. Amino acids: CASSQGAGVVVNEQFF. This chain uses TRBV4-3 with TRBJ2-1, with D perhaps matching TRBD2 (7 bases). Germline V lookup: CDR1 LGHNA, CDR2 YSLEER. Trimming shortened V by 3 bases and J by 6 bases, and 18 bases separated the two germline ends. The CDR3 length is 16 residues.

The sample holds a few counts of this clone. The gene calls are TRBV4-1 and TRBJ1-5; no clear D. CDR1 is MGHRA, CDR2 YSYEKL, per germline. The CDR3 spans 16 residues. V lost 1 base and J lost 4, with 14 bases in between. The CDR3 sequence: CASSQVVRSPNQPQHF. CDR3 coding DNA: TGCGCCAGCAGCCAAGTCGTACGGTCACCTAATCAGCCCCAGCATTTT.

The genes are TRBV5-1 and TRBJ2-5; 7 nucleotides align to TRBD1. J gave up 5 bases and V 6 bases, and 13 bases lay outside the gene matches. This CDR3 is 15 amino acids long. CDR1 is SGHRS, CDR2 YFSETQ, per germline. CDR3 protein: CASTEGAGTMETQYF. The CDR3 DNA reads as TGCGCCAGCACCGAGGGGGCAGGCACGATGGAGACCCAGTACTTC. The full variable domain, with the rest looked up from reference TRBV5-1 and TRBJ2-5, is KAGVTQTPRYLIKTRGQQVTLSCSPISGHRSVSWYQQTPGQGLQFLFEYFSETQRNKGNFPGRFSGRQFSNSRSEMNVSTLELGDSALYLCASTEGAGTMETQYFGPGTRLLVL.

V is TRBV28 and J is TRBJ1-2; a weak D match, TRBD1 (5 bases). The CDR3 has 17 amino acids. Germline V CDR1 and CDR2: MDHEN, SYDVKM. V was trimmed by 1 base and J by 1 base, leaving 16 bases between them. The CDR3 DNA is TGTGCCAGCAGTTTATTACGGAGAGGGGCCTTTAACTATGGCTACACCTTC. Protein: CASSLLRRGAFNYGYTF.